The 9 T cell receptor beta chains given below trace back to one sample, sequenced in a study of identifying expanded T cells in peripheral blood. Only in-frame clones appear in the TCRdb table, and some are missing; sequencing was by immunoSEQ multiplex PCR. The data hold about 54,000 clones, with approximately 89% observed a single time. Sequenced input: blood. These receptors originate from a person between 18 and 69 years old in good health.

CDR3 in DNA: TGCGCCAGCAGCGCCTGGGGGGGAACCGGGGAGCTGTTTTTT. This gives the protein CASSAWGGTGELFF. The J gene is TRBJ2-2, the V gene TRBV4-3, with 7 bases aligning to TRBD2. The ends lost 5 bases at V and 5 bases at J; junction bases unmatched: 5. This CDR3 has 14 amino acids. CDR1 is LGHNA and CDR2 is YSLEER in the germline V gene.

This sequence joins TRBV5-6 and TRBJ1-1; the D is unclear. Germline V CDR1 and CDR2: SGHDT, YYEEEE. The CDR3 length is 13 residues. The V and J ends lost 2 bases and 4 bases respectively, with 9 bases between them. The CDR3 loop reads CASSFQWGTEAFF. The CDR3 DNA is TGTGCCAGCAGCTTTCAATGGGGCACTGAAGCTTTCTTT.

This chain uses TRBV11-3 with TRBJ2-7, with unresolved D. Per the germline V gene, CDR1 is SGHNT and CDR2 is YENEEA. Trimming shortened V by 1 base and J by 5 bases, and 9 bases separated the two germline ends. The CDR3 is made up of 13 amino acids. CDR3 region: CASSLGGEDEQYF. CDR3 sequence (DNA): TGTGCCAGCAGCTTAGGAGGAGAGGACGAGCAGTACTTC.

V is TRBV6-5 and J is TRBJ1-2; D is ambiguous. The germline gives CDR1 MNHEY, CDR2 SVGAGI. The V and J ends lost 0 bases and 8 bases respectively, with 7 bases between them. The CDR3 is made up of 12 amino acids. This CDR3 is CASSYSGLGYTF. The CDR3 DNA reads TGTGCCAGCAGTTACTCAGGGTTAGGCTACACCTTC.

The chain carries TRBV27 and TRBJ1-2; TRBD1 agrees at 7 bases. Germline CDR1 MNHEY, CDR2 SMNVEV (reference sequence). The CDR3 runs to 15 residues. J was trimmed by 2 bases and V by 0 bases; bases with no gene match: 3. DNA of the CDR3: TGTGCCAGCAGTTTATCGCAGGGGGACAACTATGGCTACACCTTC. Translation: CASSLSQGDNYGYTF.

This rearrangement joins TRBV4-1 to TRBJ2-5; 9 bases map to TRBD1. Germline trimming cut 4 bases from V and 5 bases from J; bases unmatched to any gene: 8. Germline V gene data show CDR1 as MGHRA and CDR2 as YSYEKL. The CDR3 spans 15 residues. The CDR3 spells CASSPGTGSRETQYF. In DNA, the CDR3 is TGCGCCAGCAGCCCCGGGACAGGGAGTAGGGAGACCCAGTACTTC.

This chain links TRBV30 with TRBJ2-5; 12 nucleotides match TRBD2. This CDR3 has 15 amino acids. CDR1 is GTSNPN, CDR2 SVGIG, per germline (reference sequence). The trim removed 5 bases at V and 3 bases at J, leaving 7 bases unmatched. The CDR3 loop is CAWGIGLAGKETQYF. The CDR3 nucleotides read TGTGCCTGGGGAATAGGACTAGCGGGGAAAGAGACCCAGTACTTC.

The chain is built from TRBV27 and TRBJ1-5; D is undetermined. The CDR3 contains 14 residues. CDR1 MNHEY and CDR2 SMNVEV come from the germline V gene (reference sequence). The V gene lost 4 bases and the J gene lost 0 bases, with 7 bases spanning the gap. The CDR3 bases are TGTGCCAGCAGTTCCGAGTATAGCAATCAGCCCCAGCATTTT. Protein: CASSSEYSNQPQHF.

The table lists this clone with a few counts. V and J are TRBV19 and TRBJ1-6, with D possibly TRBD1 on 6 matching bases. Germline CDR1 LNHDA, CDR2 SQIVND (reference sequence). Trimming pared 6 bases from V and 7 bases from J, leaving 13 bases between. This CDR3 contains 14 residues. DNA for the CDR3: TGTGCCAGTAGGTGGACAGAGGGGAATTCACCCCTCCACTTT. It codes for CASRWTEGNSPLHF.